The clone carrying this TCR beta chain was picked up many times. Its antigen is not identified. These data are taken from a study of neurological immune-mediated disorders. Study findings and constraints: Sharing of CDR3 amino acid sequences among expanded clones across subjects was absent, suggesting private repertoires in all groups. The highest TCR clonal expansion occurred in HTLV-1-associated myelopathy; multiple sclerosis fell below healthy controls.

It was by 5'RACE with 10-nucleotide random UMIs that the cDNA was made. Per sequencing run, 15-18 subjects together gave over 160 million TCR-beta sequences. TCRdb reprocessed the 5' RACE reads with MiXCR, giving one entry per CDR3 protein. This sample carries about 50,000 distinct CDR3 sequences, 10% to 13% of them seen once, and the ten largest clones take approximately 5%. V lost 5 bases to trimming and J lost 0 bases, with 25 bases between them. The V gene's germline CDR1 is SGHTA and CDR2 FQGTGA. There are 19 residues in the CDR3. This rearrangement joins TRBV7-3 to TRBJ1-1; a possible D gene is TRBD1 (6 bases). The sequencing sample was made of PBMCs. The clonotype originates from a man in his 70s with HTLV-1-associated myelopathy (HAM/TSP). The CDR3 sequence: CASSPGAVGRNVVNTEAFF. CDR3 in DNA: TGTGCCAGCAGCCCAGGGGCGGTAGGCAGAAACGTCGTGAACACTGAAGCTTTCTTT.